Below are 29 T cell receptor beta chains sequenced from a single sample in a study of blood T cell repertoires in COVID-19. Produced via immunoSEQ multiplex PCR; TCRdb's table is partial and in-frame only. The sample yields roughly 380,000 clones, 89% seen once. The sequencing sample was made of peripheral blood. Receptors were obtained from a woman in her thirties or forties with COVID-19, enrolled during active disease.

V and J are TRBV5-6 and TRBJ1-2; D is possibly TRBD1 (6 bases). CDR1 SGHDT and CDR2 YYEEEE come from the germline V gene. This CDR3 contains 12 residues. Trimming pared 4 bases from V and 5 bases from J, leaving 9 bases between. DNA of the CDR3: TGTGCCAGCAGCCCAGGACAGTATGGCTACACCTTC. Its translation is CASSPGQYGYTF.

CDR3 protein: CASSLGQGAAQPQHF. CDR3 sequence (DNA): TGTGCCAGCAGCCTTGGACAGGGGGCCGCTCAGCCCCAGCATTTT. The rearrangement uses TRBV3-1 (or the pseudogene TRBV3-2) and TRBJ1-5; the match to TRBD1 covers 11 bases. The CDR3 sequence is 15 residues long. Germline trimming cut 4 bases from V and 6 bases from J; bases unmatched to any gene: 5. Germline loops: CDR1 LGHDT, CDR2 YNNKEL (reference sequence).

V usage is TRBV5-6 and J usage is TRBJ1-5, with 7 nucleotides matching TRBD1. Germline lookup yields CDR1 SGHDT and CDR2 YYEEEE. The junction had 4 bases not matched to a gene; V was cut back by 4 bases and J by 3 bases. The CDR3 is made up of 14 amino acids. CDR3 in amino acids: CASSPGQNNQPQHF. CDR3 DNA: TGTGCCAGCAGCCCGGGACAGAACAATCAGCCCCAGCATTTT.

CDR3 sequence reads: CASSVQTLGNYGYTF. The CDR3 DNA reads TGTGCCAGCAGCGTACAAACACTAGGGAACTATGGCTACACCTTC. The chain joins TRBV9 to TRBJ1-2; no firm D call. Germline lookup yields CDR1 SGDLS and CDR2 YYNGEE. V was trimmed by 1 base and J by 2 bases, leaving 12 bases between them. CDR3 length: 15 amino acids.

This clone was seen a handful of times. The genes are TRBV5-5 and TRBJ1-2; 10 bases agree with TRBD1. This CDR3 comprises 14 residues. The J segment lost 2 bases and the V segment lost 4 bases, leaving 2 bases of the junction unmatched. Germline V lookup: CDR1 SGHKS, CDR2 YYEKEE (reference sequence). This chain's CDR3 is CASSLTGGNYGYTF. The CDR3 region has the DNA TGTGCCAGCAGCCTGACAGGGGGCAACTATGGCTACACCTTC.

This sequence joins TRBV27 and TRBJ1-6, with 7 bases that match TRBD1. V gave up 3 bases and J gave up 6 bases; unmatched junction bases: 5. This CDR3 contains 15 residues. CDR1 and CDR2 (germline): MNHEY, SMNVEV (reference sequence). The CDR3 nucleotides read TGTGCCAGCAGTTTGGGTGGGACAGTTAATTCACCCCTCCACTTT. Translating gives CASSLGGTVNSPLHF.

The CDR3 region has the DNA TGTGCCAGCAGCGTGTACAGGAATTCACCCCTCCACTTT. It translates to CASSVYRNSPLHF. The chain combines TRBV9 with TRBJ1-6; maybe TRBD1 (5 bases). Germline V gene data show CDR1 as SGDLS and CDR2 as YYNGEE. The CDR3 covers 13 residues. Trimming pared 2 bases from V and 7 bases from J, leaving 7 bases between.

This sequence joins TRBV18 and TRBJ1-6; 7 bases fit TRBD1. V trimming: 6 bases; J trimming: 5 bases; junction bases outside the gene matches: 4. CDR3 length: 14 residues. Germline values: CDR1 KGHSH, CDR2 LQKENI. CDR3 coding DNA: TGTGCCAGCTCCCGACAGGGCGATAATTCACCCCTCCACTTT. Translated: CASSRQGDNSPLHF.

The V and J genes are TRBV5-6 and TRBJ2-7, with D possibly matching TRBD1 (6 bases). V lost 3 bases and J 4 bases, leaving 14 bases between the germline ends. Germline CDR1 SGHDT, CDR2 YYEEEE. The CDR3 is 14 residues long. CDR3 amino acids: CASSSKGGEYEQYF. CDR3 in DNA: TGTGCCAGCAGCTCGAAAGGGGGAGAATACGAGCAGTACTTC.

In this sample, this clone turned up once. The V call is TRBV5-4, the J call TRBJ1-2; D may be TRBD1 (5 bases). In germline, CDR1 is SGHNT, CDR2 YYREEE (reference sequence). This CDR3 has 13 amino acids. V was trimmed by 0 bases and J by 5 bases, leaving 8 bases between them. The CDR3 region has the DNA TGTGCCAGCAGCTTGGACAGGCAGTATGGCTACACCTTC. As protein: CASSLDRQYGYTF.

The chain joins TRBV29-1 to TRBJ1-2, with a tentative D call TRBD1 (5 bases). The V and J ends lost 0 bases and 6 bases respectively, with 14 bases between them. Germline CDR1 reads SQVTM; CDR2 reads ANQGSEA. This CDR3 comprises 14 residues. The CDR3 nucleotides read TGCAGCGTTGAAGATCCTCGCAGGGCTCATGGCTACACCTTC. It encodes CSVEDPRRAHGYTF.

The chain recombines TRBV5-1 with TRBJ2-1; 13 bases are a match to TRBD2. CDR1 and CDR2 (germline): SGHRS, YFSETQ. Germline trimming cut 3 bases from V and 6 bases from J; bases unmatched to any gene: 9. The CDR3 consists of 17 residues. As DNA, the CDR3 is TGCGCCAGCAGCTATACAACCCGGACTAGCGGGGGCAATGAGCAGTTCTTC. It codes for CASSYTTRTSGGNEQFF. The variable domain in full, completed from reference TRBV5-1 and TRBJ2-1, reads KAGVTQTPRYLIKTRGQQVTLSCSPISGHRSVSWYQQTPGQGLQFLFEYFSETQRNKGNFPGRFSGRQFSNSRSEMNVSTLELGDSALYLCASSYTTRTSGGNEQFFGPGTRLTVL.

The rearrangement joins TRBV28 to TRBJ2-3; 16 bases agree with TRBD2. Per germline, CDR1 MDHEN and CDR2 SYDVKM. Trimming at V came to 3 bases and at J to 4 bases, leaving 7 bases not matched to a gene. CDR3 length: 18 residues. The CDR3 loop reads CASSFGTSGGALPDTQYF. CDR3 nucleotides: TGTGCCAGCAGTTTTGGGACTAGCGGGGGGGCTTTGCCAGATACGCAGTATTTT.

The J gene is TRBJ1-5, the V gene TRBV18; D gene uncertain. Trimming took 4 bases from V and 5 from J, leaving 9 bases between them. The CDR3 loop spans 13 amino acids. Germline V CDR1 and CDR2: KGHSH, LQKENI. CDR3 nucleotides: TGTGCCAGCTCACTAACTGCGGATCAGCCCCAGCATTTT. Translation: CASSLTADQPQHF. The whole variable domain, filled in from reference TRBV18 and TRBJ1-5, reads NAGVMQNPRHLVRRRGQEARLRCSPMKGHSHVYWYRQLPEEGLKFMVYLQKENIIDESGMPKERFSAEFPKEGPSILRIQQVVRGDSAAYFCASSLTADQPQHFGDGTRLSIL.

The CDR3 here is CATSRDLAGGRAAQFF. Written as DNA, the CDR3 is TGTGCCACCAGCAGAGATTTAGCGGGAGGGAGGGCTGCGCAGTTCTTC. The V and J genes are TRBV15 and TRBJ2-1; 11 bases map to TRBD2. The CDR3 has 16 amino acids. The V gene end was trimmed by 0 bases and the J gene end by 12 bases; junction bases not matched to a gene: 10. Germline assignment: CDR1 LNHNV and CDR2 YYDKDF (reference sequence).

The chain is built from TRBV18 and TRBJ2-7; D is perhaps TRBD1 (6 bases). Germline CDR1 reads KGHSH; CDR2 reads LQKENI. The CDR3 is 14 amino acids. V lost 1 base and J 7 bases, leaving 14 bases between the germline ends. CDR3 nucleotide sequence: TGTGCCAGCTCACCACAAAGCCTCGGACAGGAGCAGTACTTC. It yields the protein CASSPQSLGQEQYF.

CDR3 coding DNA: TGTGCCAGCAGGACAGCGAGCTCCTATAATTCACCCCTCCACTTT. Translation gives CASRTASSYNSPLHF. This rearrangement joins TRBV27 to TRBJ1-6; maybe TRBD1 (5 bases). CDR1 and CDR2 (germline): MNHEY, SMNVEV (reference sequence). The CDR3 has 15 amino acids. The germline V and J ends were trimmed by 6 bases and 0 bases, with 9 bases remaining between them.

The chain's CDR3 is CASSQDVGAEAFF. The CDR3 coding sequence is TGTGCCAGCAGCCAAGATGTAGGGGCCGAAGCTTTCTTT. V and J are TRBV14 and TRBJ1-1; tentative D call: TRBD1 (5 bases). Per germline, CDR1 SGHDN and CDR2 FVKESK. This CDR3 contains 13 residues. V lost 0 bases, J lost 8 bases, and 10 bases lay in between.

The rearrangement links TRBV28 to TRBJ1-5; tentatively, D is TRBD1 (6 bases). Between the trimmed V and J ends, which lost 3 bases and 0 bases, there was a span of 12 bases. Germline assignment: CDR1 MDHEN and CDR2 SYDVKM. The CDR3 is 16 residues long. This CDR3 is CASSLSAGVSNQPQHF. The CDR3 DNA reads TGTGCCAGCAGTTTGTCGGCAGGGGTTAGCAATCAGCCCCAGCATTTT.

This clone has a single count. CDR3 protein: CASSGQVSNQPQHF. The CDR3, as DNA: TGTGCCAGCAGTGGACAGGTTAGCAATCAGCCCCAGCATTTT. The J gene is TRBJ1-5, the V gene TRBV5-6, with TRBD1 identical over 7 bases. The CDR3 contains 14 residues. CDR1 is SGHDT, CDR2 YYEEEE, per germline. The junction had 2 bases not matched to a gene; V was cut back by 5 bases and J by 0 bases.

V gene TRBV25-1 combines with J gene TRBJ2-5; the match to TRBD1 covers 9 bases. Looked up from germline, CDR1 is MGHDK and CDR2 is SYGVNS. The CDR3 runs 14 residues. Trimming removed 6 bases from V and 5 bases from J; junction bases left unmatched: 7. The CDR3 sequence is CASRGQGASETQYF. In DNA, the CDR3 is TGTGCCAGCAGGGGACAGGGAGCGTCGGAGACCCAGTACTTC.

On this clone: The junction departs from germline at one end; a sequencing error may be responsible. This chain connects TRBV28 to TRBJ1-3, with D perhaps TRBD1 (5 bases). CDR1 MDHEN and CDR2 SYDVKM come from the germline V gene. The CDR3 consists of 14 residues. The CDR3 DNA reads TGTGTCAGCAGTTCGGGCTGGGGGAGGAACACCATATATTTT. This codes for CVSSSGWGRNTIYF.

The V gene is TRBV27, the J gene TRBJ2-7; 8 bases match TRBD2. From germline, CDR1 is MNHEY and CDR2 SMNVEV (reference sequence). J lost 4 bases, V lost 3 bases, and 14 bases had no gene match. This CDR3 region has 17 residues. CDR3 bases: TGTGCCAGCAGTTTTGTCGGTAGCGGGAATTTTGGGTACGAGCAGTACTTC. This gives the protein CASSFVGSGNFGYEQYF.

V usage is TRBV4-3 and J usage is TRBJ1-4, with 7 bases identical to TRBD1. This CDR3 has 16 amino acids. J lost 4 bases, V lost 1 base, and 6 bases had no gene match. Germline CDR1 reads LGHNA; CDR2 reads YSLEER. The DNA for the CDR3 is TGCGCCAGCAGCCAAGGACCGGGACAGCTTAATGAAAAACTGTTTTTT. Translated: CASSQGPGQLNEKLFF.

The V and J genes are TRBV3-1 (or the pseudogene TRBV3-2) and TRBJ1-6; 12 bases agree with TRBD1. With V trimmed by 0 bases and J by 5 bases, 11 bases remained unmatched. The germline V gene encodes CDR1 LGHDT and CDR2 YNNKEL (reference sequence). CDR3 length equals 20 residues. CDR3 in amino acids: CASSQDMAQGQGANNSPLHF. In DNA form, the CDR3 reads TGTGCCAGCAGCCAAGATATGGCACAGGGACAGGGGGCGAATAATTCACCCCTCCACTTT.

This sequence joins TRBV11-3 and TRBJ1-4; no definite D call. This CDR3 region has 13 residues. V lost 5 bases to trimming and J lost 7 bases, with 11 bases between them. Looked up from germline, CDR1 is SGHNT and CDR2 is YENEEA. CDR3 protein: CASSLRRGEKLFF. CDR3 coding DNA: TGTGCCAGCAGCCTAAGACGGGGTGAAAAACTGTTTTTT.

CDR3 nucleotide sequence: TGTGCCACCAGCAGAGAAAGCAGGGACAGGGGGCTTGAGCAGTTCTTC. This gives the protein CATSRESRDRGLEQFF. The chain joins TRBV15 to TRBJ2-1; 12 bases line up with TRBD1. The J segment lost 9 bases and the V segment lost 0 bases, leaving 6 bases of the junction unmatched. The CDR3 runs to 16 residues. Looked up from germline, CDR1 is LNHNV and CDR2 is YYDKDF (reference sequence).

The chain combines TRBV6-2 or TRBV6-3 with TRBJ1-5, with 7 nucleotides matching TRBD1. This CDR3 region has 15 residues. V trimming: 6 bases; J trimming: 2 bases; junction bases outside the gene matches: 7. Per germline, CDR1 MNHEY and CDR2 SVGEGT. CDR3 loop: CASSLRGQGNQPQHF. CDR3 DNA: TGTGCCAGCAGCCTCCGAGGACAGGGCAATCAGCCCCAGCATTTT.

This chain uses TRBV19 with TRBJ2-7; a possible D gene is TRBD1 (5 bases). Trimming took 4 bases from V and 0 from J, leaving 22 bases between them. This CDR3 is built from 18 residues. The germline V gene encodes CDR1 LNHDA and CDR2 SQIVND (reference sequence). The CDR3 region is CASSTSRDETASSYEQYF. In DNA, the CDR3 is TGTGCCAGTAGTACCTCCCGAGACGAGACAGCCAGCTCCTACGAGCAGTACTTC.